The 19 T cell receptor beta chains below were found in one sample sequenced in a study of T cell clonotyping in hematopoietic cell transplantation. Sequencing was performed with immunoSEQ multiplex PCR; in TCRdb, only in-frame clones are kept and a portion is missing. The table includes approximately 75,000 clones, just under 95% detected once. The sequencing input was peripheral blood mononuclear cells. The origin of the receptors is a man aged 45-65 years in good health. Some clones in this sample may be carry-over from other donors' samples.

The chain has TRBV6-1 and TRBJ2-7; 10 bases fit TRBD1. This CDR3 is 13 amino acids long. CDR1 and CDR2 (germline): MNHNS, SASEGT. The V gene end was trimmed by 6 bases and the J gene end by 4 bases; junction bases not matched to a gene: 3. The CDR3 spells CASRRQGAYEQYF. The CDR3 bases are TGTGCCAGCAGAAGACAGGGGGCGTACGAGCAGTACTTC.

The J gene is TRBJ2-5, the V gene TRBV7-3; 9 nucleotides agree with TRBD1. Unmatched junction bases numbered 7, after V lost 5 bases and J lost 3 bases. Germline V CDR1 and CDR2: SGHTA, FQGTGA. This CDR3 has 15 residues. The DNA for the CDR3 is TGTGCCAGCAGCCCGACCGGGACAGGGAAAGAGACCCAGTACTTC. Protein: CASSPTGTGKETQYF.

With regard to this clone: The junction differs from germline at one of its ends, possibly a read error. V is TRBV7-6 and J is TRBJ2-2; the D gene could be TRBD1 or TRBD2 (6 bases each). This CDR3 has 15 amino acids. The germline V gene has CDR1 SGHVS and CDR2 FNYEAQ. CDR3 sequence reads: CASNLGGHMSGELFF. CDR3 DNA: TGTGCCAGCAACTTAGGGGGGCATATGTCCGGGGAGCTGTTTTTT.

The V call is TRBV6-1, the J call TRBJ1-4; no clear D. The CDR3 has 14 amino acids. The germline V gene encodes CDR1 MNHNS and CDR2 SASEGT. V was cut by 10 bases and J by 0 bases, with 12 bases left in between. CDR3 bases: TGTGCCACAGTGCAATCAGCAACTAATGAAAAACTGTTTTTT. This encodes CATVQSATNEKLFF.

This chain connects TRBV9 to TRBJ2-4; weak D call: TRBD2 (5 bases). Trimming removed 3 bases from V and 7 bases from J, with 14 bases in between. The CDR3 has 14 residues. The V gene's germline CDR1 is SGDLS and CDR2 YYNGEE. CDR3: CASSASGWENIQYF. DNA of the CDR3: TGTGCCAGCAGCGCCTCGGGGTGGGAGAACATTCAGTACTTC. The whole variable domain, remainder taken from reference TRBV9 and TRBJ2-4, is DSGVTQTPKHLITATGQRVTLRCSPRSGDLSVYWYQQSLDQGLQFLIQYYNGEERAKGNILERFSAQQFPDLHSELNLSSLELGDSALYFCASSASGWENIQYFGAGTRLSVL.

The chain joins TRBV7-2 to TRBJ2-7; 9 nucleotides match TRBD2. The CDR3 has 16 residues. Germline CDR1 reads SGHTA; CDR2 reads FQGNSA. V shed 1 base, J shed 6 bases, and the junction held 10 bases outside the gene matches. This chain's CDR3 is CASSLVGGRVLGEQYF. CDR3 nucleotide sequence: TGTGCCAGCAGCTTAGTTGGCGGGAGGGTTTTGGGCGAGCAGTACTTC.

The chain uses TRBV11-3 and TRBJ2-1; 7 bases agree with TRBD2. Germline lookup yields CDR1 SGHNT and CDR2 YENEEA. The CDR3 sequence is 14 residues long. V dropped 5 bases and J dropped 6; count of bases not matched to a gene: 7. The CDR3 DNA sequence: TGTGCCAGCAGCCTCGGACCGGGAGGCAATGAGCAGTTCTTC. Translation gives CASSLGPGGNEQFF.

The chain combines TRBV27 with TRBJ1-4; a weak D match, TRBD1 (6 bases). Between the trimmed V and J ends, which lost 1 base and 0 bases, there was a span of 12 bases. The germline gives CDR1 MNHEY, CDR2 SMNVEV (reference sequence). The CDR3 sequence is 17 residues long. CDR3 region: CASSLLGGDATNEKLFF. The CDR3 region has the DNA TGTGCCAGCAGTTTATTAGGGGGGGATGCAACTAATGAAAAACTGTTTTTT.

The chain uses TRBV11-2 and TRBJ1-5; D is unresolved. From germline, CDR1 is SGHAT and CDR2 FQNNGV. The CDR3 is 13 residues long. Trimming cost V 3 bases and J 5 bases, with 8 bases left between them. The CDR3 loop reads CASSLNIDQPQHF. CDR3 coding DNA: TGTGCCAGCAGCTTGAACATAGATCAGCCCCAGCATTTT.

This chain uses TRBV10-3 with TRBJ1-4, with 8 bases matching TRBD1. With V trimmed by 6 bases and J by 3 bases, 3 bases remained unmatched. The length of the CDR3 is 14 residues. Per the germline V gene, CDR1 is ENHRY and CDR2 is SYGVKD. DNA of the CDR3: TGTGCCATCAGGGCGGGACAGGCTAATGAAAAACTGTTTTTT. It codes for CAIRAGQANEKLFF.

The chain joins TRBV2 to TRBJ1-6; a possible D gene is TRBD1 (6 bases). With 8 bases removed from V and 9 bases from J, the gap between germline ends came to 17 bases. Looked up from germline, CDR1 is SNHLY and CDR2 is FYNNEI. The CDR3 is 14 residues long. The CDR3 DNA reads TGTGCCAGCGGGGGGGCCCCGGGCGGTTCACCCCTCCACTTT. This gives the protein CASGGAPGGSPLHF.

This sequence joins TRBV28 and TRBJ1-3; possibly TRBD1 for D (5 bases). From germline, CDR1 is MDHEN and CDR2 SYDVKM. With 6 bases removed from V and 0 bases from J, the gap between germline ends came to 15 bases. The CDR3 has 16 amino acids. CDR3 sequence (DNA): TGTGCCAGCAGCTCCCTCCGGGGCCCCTCTGGAAACACCATATATTTT. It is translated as CASSSLRGPSGNTIYF.

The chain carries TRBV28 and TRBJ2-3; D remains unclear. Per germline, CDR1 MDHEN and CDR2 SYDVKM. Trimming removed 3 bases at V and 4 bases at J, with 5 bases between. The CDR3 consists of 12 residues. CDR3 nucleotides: TGTGCCAGCAGTTTTTATGCAGATACGCAGTATTTT. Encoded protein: CASSFYADTQYF.

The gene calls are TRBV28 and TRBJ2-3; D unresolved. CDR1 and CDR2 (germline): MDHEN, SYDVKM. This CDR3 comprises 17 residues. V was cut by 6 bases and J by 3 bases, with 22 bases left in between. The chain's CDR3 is CASSPLNRRGWTDTQYF. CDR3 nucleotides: TGTGCCAGCAGCCCTCTGAACCGCCGAGGTTGGACAGATACGCAGTATTTT.

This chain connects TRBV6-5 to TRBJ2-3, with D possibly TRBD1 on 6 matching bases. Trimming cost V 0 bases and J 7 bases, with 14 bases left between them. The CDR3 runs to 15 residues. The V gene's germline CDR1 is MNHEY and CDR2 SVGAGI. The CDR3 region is CASSYSTQGGNTQYF. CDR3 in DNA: TGTGCCAGCAGTTACTCGACACAGGGCGGAAATACGCAGTATTTT.

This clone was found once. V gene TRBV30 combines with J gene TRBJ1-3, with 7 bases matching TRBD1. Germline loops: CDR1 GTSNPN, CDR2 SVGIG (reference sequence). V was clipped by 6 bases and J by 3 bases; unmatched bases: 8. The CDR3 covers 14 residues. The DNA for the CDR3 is TGTGCCTGCTCTGAGACAGGGAGTGGAAACACCATATATTTT. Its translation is CACSETGSGNTIYF. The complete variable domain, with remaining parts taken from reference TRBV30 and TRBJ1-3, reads SQTIHQWPATLVQPVGSPLSLECTVEGTSNPNLYWYRQAAGRGLQLLFYSVGIGQISSEVPQNLSASRPQDRQFILSSKKLLLSDSGFYLCACSETGSGNTIYFGEGSWLTVV.

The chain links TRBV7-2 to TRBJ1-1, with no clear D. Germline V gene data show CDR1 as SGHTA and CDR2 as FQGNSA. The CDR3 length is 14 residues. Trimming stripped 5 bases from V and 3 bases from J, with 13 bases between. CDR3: CASSGRGGDTEAFF. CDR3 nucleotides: TGTGCCAGCAGCGGGCGGGGAGGAGACACTGAAGCTTTCTTT.

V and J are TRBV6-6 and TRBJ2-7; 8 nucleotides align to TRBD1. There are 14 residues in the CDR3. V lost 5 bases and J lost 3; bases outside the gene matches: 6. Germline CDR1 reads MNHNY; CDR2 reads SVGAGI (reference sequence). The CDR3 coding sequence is TGTGCCAGCAGTGAGACAGGGGTTGGCTACGAGCAGTACTTC. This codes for CASSETGVGYEQYF.

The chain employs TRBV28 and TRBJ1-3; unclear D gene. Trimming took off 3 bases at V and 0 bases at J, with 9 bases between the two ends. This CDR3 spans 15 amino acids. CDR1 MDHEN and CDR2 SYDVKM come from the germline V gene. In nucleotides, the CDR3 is TGTGCCAGCAGTTTCGGTCCAACCTCTGGAAACACCATATATTTT. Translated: CASSFGPTSGNTIYF.